Below are 21 T cell receptor beta chains sequenced from a single sample in a study of cytomegalovirus exposure and HLA in healthy donors. This PCR relied on a set of 60 Vbeta primers and 13 Jbeta primers. TCRdb's table, derived via immunoSEQ multiplex PCR, lists solely in-frame clones and lacks some. There are about 77,000 clones in the sample, with approximately 15% held by the top ten. Sequencing was performed on PBMCs. The origin of the receptors is a man over 45 in good health and CMV-seropositive.

The genes are TRBV18 and TRBJ1-1; no clear D. The CDR3 contains 14 residues. Germline values: CDR1 KGHSH, CDR2 LQKENI. V dropped 3 bases and J dropped 5 bases, with 13 bases sitting between them. The CDR3 region has the DNA TGTGCCAGCTCACCCGCTGGTAGAGGGACTGAAGCTTTCTTT. Translated: CASSPAGRGTEAFF. Using reference TRBV18 and TRBJ1-1 for the parts outside the CDR3, the full variable domain is NAGVMQNPRHLVRRRGQEARLRCSPMKGHSHVYWYRQLPEEGLKFMVYLQKENIIDESGMPKERFSAEFPKEGPSILRIQQVVRGDSAAYFCASSPAGRGTEAFFGQGTRLTVV.

The chain recombines TRBV10-3 with TRBJ2-1, with D tentatively TRBD1 (6 bases). Germline values: CDR1 ENHRY, CDR2 SYGVKD. The CDR3 contains 12 residues. The V and J ends lost 5 bases and 6 bases respectively, with 8 bases between them. The chain's CDR3 is CAISLQGNEQFF. The DNA for the CDR3 is TGTGCCATCAGTCTACAGGGCAATGAGCAGTTCTTC.

The chain has TRBV6-6 and TRBJ1-2; 7 nucleotides match TRBD1. The V gene's germline CDR1 is MNHNY and CDR2 SVGAGI (reference sequence). The junction had 5 bases not matched to a gene; V was cut back by 5 bases and J by 2 bases. The CDR3 totals 14 residues. The CDR3 spells CASSRGQENYGYTF. CDR3 DNA sequence: TGTGCCAGCAGTCGTGGACAGGAGAACTATGGCTACACCTTC.

This chain's CDR3 is CASSVQNTEAFF. The CDR3 DNA follows: TGCGCCAGCAGTGTTCAGAACACTGAAGCTTTCTTT. The chain combines TRBV10-2 with TRBJ1-1, with no clear D. Germline-derived CDR1 and CDR2 are WSHSY and SAAADI. Trimming shortened V by 4 bases and J by 1 base, and 4 bases separated the two germline ends. CDR3 length equals 12 residues.

This chain uses TRBV29-1 with TRBJ1-6; TRBD1 is a possible D gene (6 bases). The V gene's germline CDR1 is SQVTM and CDR2 ANQGSEA. Trimming removed 7 bases from V and 3 bases from J, with 13 bases in between. The CDR3 extends over 14 amino acids. Written as DNA, the CDR3 is TGCAGCGCCTCCACGGACAGCTATAATTCACCCCTCCACTTT. Translation: CSASTDSYNSPLHF. The entire variable domain, with the rest obtained from reference TRBV29-1 and TRBJ1-6, is as follows: SAVISQKPSRDICQRGTSLTIQCQVDSQVTMMFWYRQQPGQSLTLIATANQGSEATYESGFVIDKFPISRPNLTFSTLTVSNMSPEDSSIYLCSASTDSYNSPLHFGNGTRLTVT.

The chain recombines TRBV27 with TRBJ2-1; TRBD1 matches 7 bases. This CDR3 region has 13 residues. The junction had 9 bases not matched to a gene; V was cut back by 8 bases and J by 8 bases. Germline V CDR1 and CDR2: MNHEY, SMNVEV (reference sequence). Here the CDR3 reads CASHRNRGYEQFF. The CDR3 DNA sequence: TGTGCCAGCCATCGCAACAGGGGCTATGAGCAGTTCTTC.

The rearrangement joins TRBV6-5 to TRBJ1-1, with 7 nucleotides matching TRBD1. In germline, CDR1 is MNHEY, CDR2 SVGAGI. The length of the CDR3 is 11 residues. J gave up 4 bases and V 11 bases, and 4 bases lay outside the gene matches. The CDR3 protein is CASRQGTEAFF. The CDR3 region has the DNA TGTGCCTCCAGACAGGGCACTGAAGCTTTCTTT.

V is TRBV6-5 and J is TRBJ1-1; D is perhaps TRBD1 (6 bases). The V end was cut by 5 bases, the J end by 10 bases, with 17 bases between. Germline lookup yields CDR1 MNHEY and CDR2 SVGAGI. This CDR3 region has 13 residues. CDR3 residues: CASSPYRDRGAFF. The CDR3 DNA sequence: TGTGCCAGCAGTCCCTACAGGGACCGGGGAGCTTTCTTT.

This chain joins TRBV30 and TRBJ1-5; TRBD1 might be the D (5 bases). The ends were cut back, 2 bases at V and 4 bases at J, with 15 bases in the middle. CDR3 length: 15 amino acids. From germline, CDR1 is GTSNPN and CDR2 SVGIG (reference sequence). The CDR3 region is CAWSSKGLFNQPQHF. For the CDR3, the DNA is TGTGCCTGGAGTTCTAAGGGACTCTTTAATCAGCCCCAGCATTTT.

The V gene is TRBV5-3, the J gene TRBJ2-7, with D perhaps matching TRBD1 (6 bases). TRBV5-3 is sorted into the ORF group, with uncertain function. CDR3 length: 17 residues. V was cut by 1 base and J by 1 base, with 18 bases left in between. In DNA, the CDR3 is TGTGCCAGAAGCTTGAGCCGGGACAACCTCTTATCCTACGAGCAGTACGTC. It specifies CARSLSRDNLLSYEQYV.

The chain is built from TRBV7-9 and TRBJ2-7; TRBD1 matches at 10 bases. Trimming at V came to 5 bases and at J to 9 bases, leaving 7 bases not matched to a gene. The CDR3 is made up of 13 amino acids. Germline assignment: CDR1 SEHNR and CDR2 FQNEAQ (reference sequence). This CDR3 reads CASSPPTGGRQYV. The CDR3 coding sequence is TGTGCCAGCAGCCCACCGACAGGGGGCAGGCAGTACGTC.

The chain is built from TRBV5-4 and TRBJ1-1; 7 bases agree with TRBD1. Losses at the gene ends were 3 bases for V and 1 base for J; bases not matched to a gene: 3. CDR3 length: 14 amino acids. Germline V CDR1 and CDR2: SGHNT, YYREEE (reference sequence). The CDR3 nucleotides read TGTGCCAGCAGCTACAGGGGTGGGAACACTGAAGCTTTCTTT. The encoded protein is CASSYRGGNTEAFF.

The chain combines TRBV4-1 with TRBJ2-5, with D possibly TRBD2 on 5 matching bases. V was pared by 4 bases and J by 5 bases, with 11 bases between. CDR3 size: 13 residues. Germline values: CDR1 MGHRA, CDR2 YSYEKL. The CDR3 here is CASSRVDWETQYF. In DNA form, the CDR3 reads TGCGCCAGCAGCCGAGTGGACTGGGAGACCCAGTACTTC.

The chain employs TRBV7-2 and TRBJ2-7; 14 bases map to TRBD2. CDR1 is SGHTA and CDR2 is FQGNSA in the germline V gene. V lost 1 base to trimming and J lost 4 bases; unmatched junction nucleotides: 3. The length of the CDR3 is 16 residues. The CDR3 DNA follows: TGTGCCAGCAGCTTAGGGACTAGCGGGGGGAATTACGAGCAGTACTTC. This codes for CASSLGTSGGNYEQYF.

The V call is TRBV2, the J call TRBJ2-7, with no clear D. Germline CDR1 SNHLY, CDR2 FYNNEI. The V gene lost 7 bases and the J gene lost 3 bases, with 10 bases spanning the gap. This CDR3 has 12 residues. DNA of the CDR3: TGTGCCAGCACCGGCAGGTTCTACGAGCAGTACGTC. It specifies CASTGRFYEQYV.

The chain recombines TRBV9 with TRBJ1-2; 8 positions agree with TRBD1. This CDR3 comprises 15 residues. In germline, CDR1 is SGDLS, CDR2 YYNGEE. With 4 bases clipped from V and 0 bases from J, the junction kept 5 bases outside the gene matches. This chain's CDR3 is CASSLRTGTNYGYTF. The CDR3 bases are TGTGCCAGCAGCCTCCGGACAGGGACTAACTATGGCTACACCTTC.

V and J are TRBV6-1 and TRBJ2-7, with 8 positions matching TRBD2. The CDR3 consists of 14 residues. Germline V CDR1 and CDR2: MNHNS, SASEGT. V lost 3 bases, J lost 7 bases, and 8 bases stayed unmatched. The CDR3 bases are TGTGCCAGCAGTGAGGCAGCGGGAGCCCAAGAGCAGTACTTC. Translating it yields CASSEAAGAQEQYF.

The rearrangement links TRBV6-1 to TRBJ2-7, with 7 positions matching TRBD1. The ends lost 7 bases at V and 6 bases at J; junction bases unmatched: 9. Per germline, CDR1 MNHNS and CDR2 SASEGT. The CDR3 is 13 residues long. The CDR3 region is CASTLGAGGEQYF. CDR3 DNA: TGTGCCAGCACTCTAGGGGCAGGGGGCGAGCAGTACTTC.

The chain employs TRBV10-3 and TRBJ2-7, with 7 bases that match TRBD2. The germline CDR1 and CDR2 sequences are ENHRY and SYGVKD. J gave up 6 bases and V 0 bases, and 2 bases lay outside the gene matches. The CDR3 consists of 13 residues. CDR3 sequence reads: CAISESGGSEQYV. The CDR3 DNA reads TGTGCCATCAGTGAGTCGGGGGGGAGCGAGCAGTACGTC.

This CDR3 is CARSGYRGSGQPQHF. CDR3 bases: TGTGCCAGAAGCGGGTACAGGGGGAGCGGTCAGCCCCAGCATTTT. This chain joins TRBV5-3 and TRBJ1-5; TRBD1 matches 8 bases. TRBV5-3 counts as an open reading frame of uncertain function. The CDR3 length is 15 residues. V was clipped by 4 bases and J by 6 bases; unmatched bases: 9.

J is TRBJ2-7 and V is TRBV5-6, with 9 bases that match TRBD1. This CDR3 has 15 amino acids. From germline, CDR1 is SGHDT and CDR2 YYEEEE. V trimming: 4 bases; J trimming: 4 bases; junction bases outside the gene matches: 9. The CDR3 region has the DNA TGTGCCAGCAGCCCAGCACCGGACAGGGGTTACGAGCAGTACTTC. Translating gives CASSPAPDRGYEQYF.